The clone carrying this TCR beta chain was seen a handful of times. The antigen is not known. This sample stems from a study of beta chain features in type 1 diabetes. General observations from the study: Shortening of TCRB CDR3s, moderate but significant, appeared in all four CD4+ subsets of Type 1 diabetes patients.

TCRB transcripts that were expressed got sequenced, as all of the isolated RNA had been reverse transcribed. Repertoires were generated with immunoSEQ multiplex PCR, while TCRdb's copy carries only in-frame clones and drops some. The table has 250,000 or so clones, over 20% seen once. This CDR3 is 15 amino acids long. CDR1 and CDR2 (germline): SGHVS, FQNEAQ. V lost 7 bases and J 0 bases, leaving 13 bases between the germline ends. The source material was naive CD4+ T cells from blood. The sequence was obtained from a woman aged 40 to 50 with type 1 diabetes. V gene TRBV7-8 combines with J gene TRBJ2-1, with D hard to call. The CDR3 spells CASTRTPNSYNEQFF. Here the CDR3 DNA reads TGTGCCAGCACGCGTACTCCAAACTCCTACAATGAGCAGTTCTTC.